This TCR beta chain was found in a study of shared clonotypes between healthy human individuals. Sequencing was performed with immunoSEQ multiplex PCR; in TCRdb, only in-frame clones are kept and a portion is missing. The sample holds roughly 330,000 clones, under 80% seen once. Points from the study as a whole: Generation probabilities of non-shared clonotypes were lower (relative to those shared by all four donors).

Germline V gene lookup returns CDR1 MNHEY and CDR2 SMNVEV (reference sequence). The CDR3 is 14 amino acids. Trimming at V came to 9 bases and at J to 9 bases, leaving 12 bases not matched to a gene. The count of this clone is one. No antigen is known for it. This TCR came from a man between 25 and 39 years old in good health. The sample consisted of memory CD4+ T cells sorted from blood. Regarding subset: CD45RA-negative fraction. This rearrangement joins TRBV27 to TRBJ2-1, with 9 bases aligning to TRBD2. The CDR3 loop is CASSRAGGKGEQFF. CDR3 bases: TGTGCCAGTTCTCGGGCGGGAGGGAAGGGTGAGCAGTTCTTC.